This entry concerns a single T cell receptor beta chain. Its antigen is unidentified. Next came a second PCR, run for roughly 6 to 11 cycles, which used a sample-barcoded 5' primer along with a J-beta primer mix. TCRdb re-derived calls from the 5' RACE reads in MiXCR, one entry per CDR3 protein. The sample carries about 1.5 million distinct CDR3 sequences, 35% to 45% recorded once. Germline V CDR1 and CDR2: MGHDK, SYGVNS. With V trimmed by 4 bases and J by 13 bases, 15 bases remained unmatched. The CDR3 loop spans 15 amino acids. These data are taken from a study of blood T cells in healthy people across ages. Study results and caveats: Investigators viewed diversity estimates from one million T cells as underestimates, the study reported. Donors of long life had a larger count of naive CD4+ cells and greater diversity than aged donors.

The material sequenced was blood. This TCR was recovered from a woman younger than 35 in good health. V is TRBV25-1 and J is TRBJ2-4; TRBD2 aligns across 8 bases. CDR3 bases: TGTGCCAGCAGTGGACTGGCGGGAGGTAGGGATGAGCAGTACTTC. It is translated as CASSGLAGGRDEQYF.